These T cell receptor beta chains were read from a single sample in a study of yellow fever vaccine responses in identical twins. TCRdb fed the RT-PCR reads into MiXCR, producing one record per CDR3 protein. The sample's table shows 70 to 100 distinct CDR3 sequences. Sequenced material: T cells from blood (PBMCs), unsorted or a sorted subset (not recorded which), taken before or after yellow fever vaccination (not recorded which). The receptors derive from a woman under 30 who received the yellow fever vaccine. Both conserved end residues are trimmed from each CDR3. A row's size may be missing; if present it is once, few, many or a size class.

size,length,V,CDR3
hyperexpanded,11,TRBV5-4,ASSVGRGVTQY
hyperexpanded,12,TRBV29-1,SVEGGLGANVLT
hyperexpanded,12,TRBV11-2,ASSLEAVDSPLH
large,13,TRBV14,ASSQLKGGADEQF
large,14,TRBV2,ASSVGQGRDGPEAF
large,10,TRBV9,ASGRSGTEAF
large,10,TRBV11-2,ASSFFQETQY
large,10,TRBV20-1,SARGGGETQY
-,11,TRBV28,ASSVDRFYEQY
hyperexpanded,13,TRBV10-2,ASSERFGIRNEQF
large,11,TRBV11-3,ASNIPGTGELF
large,12,TRBV7-3,ASSLLSGDQPQH
large,12,TRBV7-2,ASSLHRDRGEQY
hyperexpanded,13,TRBV7-8,ASSLRDRGSNEQF
large,10,TRBV29-1,SVDPVNTEAF
hyperexpanded,10,TRBV11-2,ASSPFTDTQY
large,11,TRBV3-1,ASSQSGYTEAF
hyperexpanded,12,TRBV6-1,ASRGPLGLDTQY
large,12,TRBV11-2,ASSFRDRAYEQY
large,12,TRBV7-6,ASSFSGKADTQY
hyperexpanded,12,TRBV3-1,ASSPRQGAYEQY
hyperexpanded,12,TRBV15,ATSKGGTSYEQY
hyperexpanded,14,TRBV6-1,ASRHRTVSSYNEQF
large,13,TRBV7-8,ASSFRDRGSYEQY
hyperexpanded,10,TRBV4-2,ASSQDHEPLH
hyperexpanded,10,TRBV28,ASSFSSGELF
large,12,TRBV7-2,ASSLAQTTGELF
large,13,TRBV28,ASSIPGTGSEKLF
-,11,TRBV18,ASSQGAREKLF
hyperexpanded,12,TRBV5-1,ASSYGQNYNEQF
large,8,TRBV19,ASTPYGYT
hyperexpanded,11,TRBV29-1,SVGTSPKETQY
hyperexpanded,16,TRBV6-5,ASSYSGQPQVMNTEAF
large,12,TRBV7-8,ASSARDRGQEQF
-,12,TRBV15,ATSGERGRHEQF
hyperexpanded,13,TRBV18,ASSPGSRSTDTQY
hyperexpanded,13,TRBV7-3,ASSFRDRGAGELF